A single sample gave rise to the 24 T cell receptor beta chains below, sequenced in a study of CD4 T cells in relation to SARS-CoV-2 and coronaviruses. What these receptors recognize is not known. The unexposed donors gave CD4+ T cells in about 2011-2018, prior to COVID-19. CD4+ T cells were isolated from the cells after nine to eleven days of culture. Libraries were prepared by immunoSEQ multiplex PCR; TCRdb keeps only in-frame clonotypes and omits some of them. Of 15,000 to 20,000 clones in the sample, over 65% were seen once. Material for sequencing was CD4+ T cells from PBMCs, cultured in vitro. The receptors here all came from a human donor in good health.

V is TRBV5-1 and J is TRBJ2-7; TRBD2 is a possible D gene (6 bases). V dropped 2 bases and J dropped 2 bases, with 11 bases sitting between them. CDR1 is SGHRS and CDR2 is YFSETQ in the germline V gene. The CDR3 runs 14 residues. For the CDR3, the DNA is TGCGCCAGCAGCTTTACTAGCCCTGCCTACGAGCAGTACTTC. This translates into CASSFTSPAYEQYF.

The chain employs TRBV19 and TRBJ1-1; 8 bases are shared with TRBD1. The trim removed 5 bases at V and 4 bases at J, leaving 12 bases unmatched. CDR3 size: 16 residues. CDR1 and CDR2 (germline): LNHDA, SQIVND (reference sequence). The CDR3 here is CASSFRTGQSGTEAFF. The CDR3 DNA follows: TGTGCCAGTAGTTTTCGGACAGGGCAGAGTGGCACTGAAGCTTTCTTT.

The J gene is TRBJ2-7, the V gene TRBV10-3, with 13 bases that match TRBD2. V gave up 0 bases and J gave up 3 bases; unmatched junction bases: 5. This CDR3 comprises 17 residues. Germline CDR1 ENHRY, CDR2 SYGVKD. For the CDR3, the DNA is TGTGCCATCAGTGAGTCGGGACTAGCGGGGACCATCTACGAGCAGTACTTC. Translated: CAISESGLAGTIYEQYF.

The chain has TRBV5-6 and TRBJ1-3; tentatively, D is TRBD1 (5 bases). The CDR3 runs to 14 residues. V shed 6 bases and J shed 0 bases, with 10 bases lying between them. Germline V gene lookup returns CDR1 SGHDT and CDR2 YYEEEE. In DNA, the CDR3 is TGTGCCAGCATCGCCCAGGGCTCTGGAAACACCATATATTTT. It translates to CASIAQGSGNTIYF.

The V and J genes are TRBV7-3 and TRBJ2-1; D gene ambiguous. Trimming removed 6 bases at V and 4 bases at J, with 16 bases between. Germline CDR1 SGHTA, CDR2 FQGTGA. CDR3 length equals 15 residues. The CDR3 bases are TGTGCCAGCAGTCCCTCGAGCCAACGATACAATGAGCAGTTCTTC. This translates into CASSPSSQRYNEQFF. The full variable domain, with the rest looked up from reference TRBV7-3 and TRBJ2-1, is GAGVSQTPSNKVTEKGKYVELRCDPISGHTALYWYRQSLGQGPEFLIYFQGTGAADDSGLPNDRFFAVRPEGSVSTLKIQRTERGDSAVYLCASSPSSQRYNEQFFGPGTRLTVL.

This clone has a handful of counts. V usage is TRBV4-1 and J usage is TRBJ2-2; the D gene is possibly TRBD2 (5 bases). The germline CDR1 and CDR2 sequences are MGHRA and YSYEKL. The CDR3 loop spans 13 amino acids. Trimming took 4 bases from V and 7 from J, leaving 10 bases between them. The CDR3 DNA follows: TGCGCCAGCAGCCGGATCGGGATCGGGGAGCTGTTTTTT. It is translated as CASSRIGIGELFF.

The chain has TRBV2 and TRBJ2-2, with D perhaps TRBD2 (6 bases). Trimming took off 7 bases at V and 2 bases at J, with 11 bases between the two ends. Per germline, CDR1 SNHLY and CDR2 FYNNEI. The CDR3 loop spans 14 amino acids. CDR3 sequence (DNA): TGTGCCAGCACATCGGGACTTAACACCGGGGAGCTGTTTTTT. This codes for CASTSGLNTGELFF. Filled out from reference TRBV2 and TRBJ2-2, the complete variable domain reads EPEVTQTPSHQVTQMGQEVILRCVPISNHLYFYWYRQILGQKVEFLVSFYNNEISEKSEIFDDQFSVERPDGSNFTLKIRSTKLEDSAMYFCASTSGLNTGELFFGEGSRLTVL.

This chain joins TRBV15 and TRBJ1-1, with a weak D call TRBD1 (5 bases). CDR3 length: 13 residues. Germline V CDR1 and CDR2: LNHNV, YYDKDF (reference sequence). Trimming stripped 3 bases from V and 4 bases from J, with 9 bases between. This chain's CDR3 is CATSRAQGTEAFF. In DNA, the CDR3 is TGTGCCACCAGCAGGGCTCAGGGCACTGAAGCTTTCTTT.

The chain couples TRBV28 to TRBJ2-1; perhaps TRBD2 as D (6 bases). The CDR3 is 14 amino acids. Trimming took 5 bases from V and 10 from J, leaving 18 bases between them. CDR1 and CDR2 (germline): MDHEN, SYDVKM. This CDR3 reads CASSLLSPRGEQFF. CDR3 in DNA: TGTGCCAGCAGTCTCCTCTCTCCCCGGGGGGAGCAGTTCTTC.

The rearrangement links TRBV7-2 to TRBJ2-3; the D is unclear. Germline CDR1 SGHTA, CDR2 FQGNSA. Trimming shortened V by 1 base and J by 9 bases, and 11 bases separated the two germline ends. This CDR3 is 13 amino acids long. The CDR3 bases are TGTGCCAGCAGCTTAGGACGCCTGACGACGCAGTATTTT. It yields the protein CASSLGRLTTQYF. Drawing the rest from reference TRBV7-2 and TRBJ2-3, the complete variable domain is GAGVSQSPSNKVTEKGKDVELRCDPISGHTALYWYRQSLGQGLEFLIYFQGNSAPDKSGLPSDRFSAERTGGSVSTLTIQRTQQEDSAVYLCASSLGRLTTQYFGPGTRLTVL.

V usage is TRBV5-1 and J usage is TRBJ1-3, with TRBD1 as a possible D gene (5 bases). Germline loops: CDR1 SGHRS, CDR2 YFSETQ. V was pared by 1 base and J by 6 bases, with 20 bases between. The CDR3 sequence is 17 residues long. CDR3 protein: CASSLTGTDLNTNTIYF. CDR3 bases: TGCGCCAGCAGCTTGACCGGGACGGATCTGAATACAAACACCATATATTTT.

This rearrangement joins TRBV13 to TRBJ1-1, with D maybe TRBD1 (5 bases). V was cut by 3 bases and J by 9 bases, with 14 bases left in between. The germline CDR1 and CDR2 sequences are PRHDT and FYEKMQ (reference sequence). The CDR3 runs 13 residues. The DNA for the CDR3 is TGTGCCAGCAGCTTCAGGGATACACTACAAGCTTTCTTT. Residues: CASSFRDTLQAFF.

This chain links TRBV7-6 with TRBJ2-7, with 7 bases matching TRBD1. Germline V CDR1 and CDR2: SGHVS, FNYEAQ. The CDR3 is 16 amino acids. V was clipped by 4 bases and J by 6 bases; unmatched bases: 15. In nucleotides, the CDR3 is TGTGCCAGCAGCTCCCAGCAAACAGGGGATCCTATCGAGCAGTACTTC. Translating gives CASSSQQTGDPIEQYF.

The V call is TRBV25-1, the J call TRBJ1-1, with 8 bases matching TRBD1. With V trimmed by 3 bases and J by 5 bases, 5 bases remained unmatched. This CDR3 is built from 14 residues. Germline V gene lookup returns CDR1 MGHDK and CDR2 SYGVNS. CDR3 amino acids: CASSDWTGRTEAFF. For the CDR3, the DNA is TGTGCCAGCAGTGACTGGACAGGGAGGACTGAAGCTTTCTTT. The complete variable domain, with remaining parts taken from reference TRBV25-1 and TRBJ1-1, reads EADIYQTPRYLVIGTGKKITLECSQTMGHDKMYWYQQDPGMELHLIHYSYGVNSTEKGDLSSESTVSRIRTEHFPLTLESARPSHTSQYLCASSDWTGRTEAFFGQGTRLTVV.

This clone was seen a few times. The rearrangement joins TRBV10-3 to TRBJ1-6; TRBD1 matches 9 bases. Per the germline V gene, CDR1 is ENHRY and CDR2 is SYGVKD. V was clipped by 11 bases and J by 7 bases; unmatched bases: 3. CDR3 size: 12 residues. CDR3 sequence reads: CAGGTGNSPLHF. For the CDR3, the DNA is TGTGCCGGGGGGACAGGGAATTCACCCCTCCACTTT.

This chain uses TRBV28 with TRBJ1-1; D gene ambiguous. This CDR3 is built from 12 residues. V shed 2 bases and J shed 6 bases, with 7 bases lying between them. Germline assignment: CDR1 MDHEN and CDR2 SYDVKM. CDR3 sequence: CASSLNRAEAFF. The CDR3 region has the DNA TGTGCCAGCAGTTTAAACCGAGCTGAAGCTTTCTTT. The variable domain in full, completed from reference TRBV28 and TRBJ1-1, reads DVKVTQSSRYLVKRTGEKVFLECVQDMDHENMFWYRQDPGLGLRLIYFSYDVKMKEKGDIPEGYSVSREKKERFSLILESASTNQTSMYLCASSLNRAEAFFGQGTRLTVV.

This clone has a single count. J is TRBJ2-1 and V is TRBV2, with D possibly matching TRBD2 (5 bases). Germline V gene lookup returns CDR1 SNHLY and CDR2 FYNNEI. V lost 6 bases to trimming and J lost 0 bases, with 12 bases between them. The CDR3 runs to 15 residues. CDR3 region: CASSISRGSYNEQFF. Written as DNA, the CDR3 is TGTGCCAGCAGCATCTCTCGGGGCTCCTACAATGAGCAGTTCTTC.

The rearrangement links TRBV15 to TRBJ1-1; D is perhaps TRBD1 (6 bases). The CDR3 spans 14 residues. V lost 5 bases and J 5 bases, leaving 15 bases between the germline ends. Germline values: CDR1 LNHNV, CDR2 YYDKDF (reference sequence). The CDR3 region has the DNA TGTGCCACCAGCCGGACAAATGGACAGACTGAAGCTTTCTTT. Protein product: CATSRTNGQTEAFF.

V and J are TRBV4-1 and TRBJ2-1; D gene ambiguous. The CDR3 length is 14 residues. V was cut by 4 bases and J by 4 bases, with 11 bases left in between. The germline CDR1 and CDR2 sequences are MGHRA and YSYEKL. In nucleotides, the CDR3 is TGCGCCAGCAGCCTTGGCGACAATTACAATGAGCAGTTCTTC. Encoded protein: CASSLGDNYNEQFF.

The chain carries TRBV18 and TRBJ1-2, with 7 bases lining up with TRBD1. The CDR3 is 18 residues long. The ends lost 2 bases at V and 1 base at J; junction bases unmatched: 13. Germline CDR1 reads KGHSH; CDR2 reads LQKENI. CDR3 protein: CASSPVAQGIRNNYGYTF. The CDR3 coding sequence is TGTGCCAGCTCACCAGTTGCACAGGGGATCCGGAATAACTATGGCTACACCTTC.

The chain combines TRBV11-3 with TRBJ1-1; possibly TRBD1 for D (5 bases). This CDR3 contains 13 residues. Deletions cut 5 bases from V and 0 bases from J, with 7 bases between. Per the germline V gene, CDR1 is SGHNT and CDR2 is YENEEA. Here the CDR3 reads CASSETVNTEAFF. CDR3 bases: TGTGCCAGCAGCGAGACAGTGAACACTGAAGCTTTCTTT.

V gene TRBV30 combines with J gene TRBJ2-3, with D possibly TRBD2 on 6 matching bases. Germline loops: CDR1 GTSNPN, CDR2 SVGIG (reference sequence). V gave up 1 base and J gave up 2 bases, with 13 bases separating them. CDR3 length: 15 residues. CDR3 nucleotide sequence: TGTGCCTGGAGTGCTTGGCGGGGAAACACAGATACGCAGTATTTT. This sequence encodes CAWSAWRGNTDTQYF.

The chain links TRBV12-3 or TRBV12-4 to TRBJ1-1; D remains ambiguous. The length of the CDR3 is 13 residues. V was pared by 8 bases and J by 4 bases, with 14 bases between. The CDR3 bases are TGTGCCAGCTCCACAAGTACGGGCACTGAAGCTTTCTTT. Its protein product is CASSTSTGTEAFF.

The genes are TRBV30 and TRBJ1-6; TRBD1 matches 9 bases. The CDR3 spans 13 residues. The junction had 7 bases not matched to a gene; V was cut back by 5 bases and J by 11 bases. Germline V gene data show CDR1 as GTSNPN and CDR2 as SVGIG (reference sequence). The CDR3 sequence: CAWAGTGTTPLHF. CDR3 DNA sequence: TGTGCCTGGGCCGGGACAGGGACTACACCCCTCCACTTT.